This is a list of T cell receptor beta chains from one sample in a study of human T cells and chemical hapten exposure. In TCRdb, the RACE reads were re-called with MiXCR into one record per CDR3 protein. Of some 99,000 distinct CDR3 sequences listed, 9% to 9.5% were seen once; the top ten hold 3% to 3.5%. The specimen comprised whole blood, sampled in connection with sensitization to the hapten diphenylcyclopropenone (DPC). The receptors come from a middle-aged woman with alopecia areata. Some clones in this sample may be carry-over from other donors' samples. Each CDR3 is given with its conserved first and last residue. Fields, in order: V gene, D gene, J gene, clone size, CDR3 DNA, CDR3 protein. The D gene is left open where the match is weak. The size field is filled for only some rows; it gives once, few, many or a size class.

v_gene: TRBV7-2; d_gene: NA; j_gene: TRBJ2-3; abundance: NA; CDR3nt: TGTGCCAGCAGCTGGGGCGGATCAGATACGCAGTATTTT; CDR3aa: CASSWGGSDTQYF
v_gene: TRBV11-2; d_gene: TRBD1; j_gene: TRBJ2-1; abundance: many; CDR3nt: TGTGCCAGTACGTCAACAGGGGGCTCCTACAATGAGCAGTTCTTC; CDR3aa: CASTSTGGSYNEQFF
v_gene: TRBV7-9; d_gene: NA; j_gene: TRBJ1-2; abundance: NA; CDR3nt: TGTGCCAGCAGCTCCCACCTGGGGCGAGGAGGCGACTATGGCTACACCTTC; CDR3aa: CASSSHLGRGGDYGYTF
v_gene: TRBV5-1; d_gene: TRBD1; j_gene: TRBJ2-3; abundance: few; CDR3nt: TGCGCCAGCAGCGGAGGGGGACAGGGGGCCACAGATACGCAGTATTTT; CDR3aa: CASSGGGQGATDTQYF
v_gene: TRBV6-4; d_gene: TRBD1; j_gene: TRBJ2-2; abundance: many; CDR3nt: TGTGCCAGCAGTGACTCTACAGGGGGCGGGGAGCTGTTTTTT; CDR3aa: CASSDSTGGGELFF
v_gene: TRBV27; d_gene: NA; j_gene: TRBJ2-5; abundance: NA; CDR3nt: TGTGCCAGCGGATCCCAGGGGGGGGAGACCCAGTACTTC; CDR3aa: CASGSQGGETQYF
v_gene: TRBV5-1; d_gene: TRBD2; j_gene: TRBJ2-1; abundance: few; CDR3nt: TGCGCCAGCAGCCTTGGACTAGCGGGGGCCCAGGGGAATGAGCAGTTCTTC; CDR3aa: CASSLGLAGAQGNEQFF
v_gene: TRBV6-2/TRBV6-3; d_gene: TRBD2; j_gene: TRBJ2-2; abundance: NA; CDR3nt: TGTGCCAGCACCCGGGGACTAGCATTCACCGGGGAGCTGTTTTTT; CDR3aa: CASTRGLAFTGELFF
v_gene: TRBV5-6; d_gene: NA; j_gene: TRBJ1-1; abundance: many; CDR3nt: TGTGCCAGCAGCTCACCGGGCCTCAGTGTCGATGCTTTCTTT; CDR3aa: CASSSPGLSVDAFF
v_gene: TRBV7-9; d_gene: TRBD2; j_gene: TRBJ2-1; abundance: few; CDR3nt: TGTGCCAGCAGCCGGGGGGAGGTGGCCTACAATGAGCAGTTCTTC; CDR3aa: CASSRGEVAYNEQFF
v_gene: TRBV10-3; d_gene: TRBD1; j_gene: TRBJ1-2; abundance: NA; CDR3nt: TGTGCCATAGGACAGGGGGCCCTCGCCTATGGCTACACCTTC; CDR3aa: CAIGQGALAYGYTF
v_gene: TRBV30; d_gene: TRBD1; j_gene: TRBJ2-2; abundance: NA; CDR3nt: TGTGCCTGGAAACAGGGTCCAGGGGGCACCGGGGAGCTGTTTTTT; CDR3aa: CAWKQGPGGTGELFF
v_gene: TRBV28; d_gene: NA; j_gene: TRBJ1-6; abundance: many; CDR3nt: TGTGCCAGCAGTTTAAAGCAGTATTCACCCCTCCACTTT; CDR3aa: CASSLKQYSPLHF
v_gene: TRBV7-6; d_gene: NA; j_gene: TRBJ2-5; abundance: many; CDR3nt: TGTGCCAGCAGCTCCCAACCGTCCCAAGAGACCCAGTACTTC; CDR3aa: CASSSQPSQETQYF
v_gene: TRBV12-3/TRBV12-4; d_gene: NA; j_gene: TRBJ2-6; abundance: many; CDR3nt: TGTGCCAGCAGTTGGGAGACGTCCTTCTCTGGGGCCAACGTCCTGACTTTC; CDR3aa: CASSWETSFSGANVLTF
v_gene: TRBV19; d_gene: TRBD2; j_gene: TRBJ2-4; abundance: medium-sized; CDR3nt: TGTGCCAGTAGTACCCCCAGGGAGGGCAAAAACATTCAGTACTTC; CDR3aa: CASSTPREGKNIQYF
v_gene: TRBV29-1; d_gene: NA; j_gene: TRBJ1-2; abundance: NA; CDR3nt: TGCAGCGTTGTACGGAGCAACTATGGCTACACCTTC; CDR3aa: CSVVRSNYGYTF
v_gene: TRBV4-1; d_gene: NA; j_gene: TRBJ1-2; abundance: NA; CDR3nt: TGCGCCAGCAGCCAAGATCAGGGGACCTATGGCTACACCTTC; CDR3aa: CASSQDQGTYGYTF
v_gene: TRBV10-3; d_gene: TRBD1; j_gene: TRBJ2-7; abundance: many; CDR3nt: TGTGCCATCAGCCCCGGGACAGATTCCTACGAGCAGTACTTC; CDR3aa: CAISPGTDSYEQYF
v_gene: TRBV7-8; d_gene: TRBD1; j_gene: TRBJ1-1; abundance: few; CDR3nt: TGTGCCAGCAAAACAAGGACAGGGTCTCAGACTGAAGCTTTCTTT; CDR3aa: CASKTRTGSQTEAFF
v_gene: TRBV5-1; d_gene: NA; j_gene: TRBJ1-1; abundance: many; CDR3nt: TGCGCCAGCAGCGGGGGCATGGACACTGAAGCTTTCTTT; CDR3aa: CASSGGMDTEAFF
v_gene: TRBV6-5; d_gene: NA; j_gene: TRBJ2-6; abundance: NA; CDR3nt: TGTGCCAGCAGAGAACTTTCTGGGGCCAACGTCCTGACTTTC; CDR3aa: CASRELSGANVLTF
v_gene: TRBV6-5; d_gene: NA; j_gene: TRBJ2-2; abundance: NA; CDR3nt: TGTGCCAGCAGTTACCCGGGGCAGGCGAACACCGGGGAGCTGTTTTTT; CDR3aa: CASSYPGQANTGELFF
v_gene: TRBV6-2/TRBV6-3; d_gene: NA; j_gene: TRBJ1-4; abundance: NA; CDR3nt: TGTGCCAGCAGTTACCGGACAGCAACTAATGAAAAACTGTTTTTT; CDR3aa: CASSYRTATNEKLFF
v_gene: TRBV4-1; d_gene: NA; j_gene: TRBJ1-1; abundance: NA; CDR3nt: TGCGCCAGCAGCCAAGACCACAGAGCGAACACTGAAGCTTTCTTT; CDR3aa: CASSQDHRANTEAFF
v_gene: TRBV7-2; d_gene: TRBD2; j_gene: TRBJ2-1; abundance: NA; CDR3nt: TGTGCCAGCAGCTTAGTCGCTAGCGGGGGGTACAATGAGCAGTTCTTC; CDR3aa: CASSLVASGGYNEQFF
v_gene: TRBV4-3; d_gene: TRBD2; j_gene: TRBJ2-2; abundance: many; CDR3nt: TGCGCCAGCAGCCAGGGGACTAGCGGGGGGTCCACGAACACCGGGGAGCTGTTTTTT; CDR3aa: CASSQGTSGGSTNTGELFF
v_gene: TRBV6-2/TRBV6-3; d_gene: NA; j_gene: TRBJ1-1; abundance: many; CDR3nt: TGTGCCAGCAGTTTCGCAGGTCCCCCTGAAGCTTTCTTT; CDR3aa: CASSFAGPPEAFF
v_gene: TRBV29-1; d_gene: TRBD1; j_gene: TRBJ2-1; abundance: few; CDR3nt: TGCAGCGGACGACAGGGATCCCCTGAGCAGTTCTTC; CDR3aa: CSGRQGSPEQFF
v_gene: TRBV9; d_gene: NA; j_gene: TRBJ2-2; abundance: NA; CDR3nt: TGTGCCAGCGGACGTGAAGCGAACACCGGGGAGCTGTTTTTT; CDR3aa: CASGREANTGELFF
v_gene: TRBV19; d_gene: TRBD1; j_gene: TRBJ1-2; abundance: NA; CDR3nt: TGTGCCAGTAACCGGGACAGATATGGCTACACCTTC; CDR3aa: CASNRDRYGYTF
v_gene: TRBV20-1; d_gene: TRBD1; j_gene: TRBJ1-2; abundance: many; CDR3nt: TGCAGCCAGGACAGGGGAGACTATGGCTACACCTTC; CDR3aa: CSQDRGDYGYTF
v_gene: TRBV7-9; d_gene: NA; j_gene: TRBJ2-6; abundance: many; CDR3nt: TGTGCCAGCAGCGGAAATATTAGGGGTTACGGGGCCAACGTCCTGACTTTC; CDR3aa: CASSGNIRGYGANVLTF
v_gene: TRBV27; d_gene: TRBD1; j_gene: TRBJ2-7; abundance: many; CDR3nt: TGTGCCAGCAGTATCGCGGACAGGGATTCCTACGAGCAGTACTTC; CDR3aa: CASSIADRDSYEQYF
v_gene: TRBV7-2; d_gene: NA; j_gene: TRBJ1-6; abundance: many; CDR3nt: TGTGCCAGCAGCTTAGAGTGGGCTTCCTATAATTCACCCCTCCACTTT; CDR3aa: CASSLEWASYNSPLHF
v_gene: TRBV4-1; d_gene: TRBD1; j_gene: TRBJ1-6; abundance: many; CDR3nt: TGCGCCAGCAGCTCGCTAGCGGGGGACAGGTGGTCACCCCTCCACTTT; CDR3aa: CASSSLAGDRWSPLHF
v_gene: TRBV20-1; d_gene: TRBD2; j_gene: TRBJ2-5; abundance: NA; CDR3nt: TGCAGTGCAGAGACTAGCGCTGAGGAGACCCAGTACTTC; CDR3aa: CSAETSAEETQYF
v_gene: TRBV12-3/TRBV12-4; d_gene: TRBD1; j_gene: TRBJ2-1; abundance: NA; CDR3nt: TGTGCCAGCAGTTCCGAGGACAGGGGCTACAATGAGCAGTTCTTC; CDR3aa: CASSSEDRGYNEQFF
v_gene: TRBV6-2/TRBV6-3; d_gene: NA; j_gene: TRBJ2-7; abundance: few; CDR3nt: TGTGCCAGCAGCCCCGGGAGACCCTCCTACGAGCAGTACTTC; CDR3aa: CASSPGRPSYEQYF
v_gene: TRBV29-1; d_gene: NA; j_gene: TRBJ1-1; abundance: few; CDR3nt: TGCAGCGTTGGAAGGGGCGGGAACACTGAAGCTTTCTTT; CDR3aa: CSVGRGGNTEAFF
v_gene: TRBV27; d_gene: NA; j_gene: TRBJ2-3; abundance: many; CDR3nt: TGTGCCAGCATTCCGACCCCCACGAGCACAGATACGCAGTATTTT; CDR3aa: CASIPTPTSTDTQYF
v_gene: TRBV20-1; d_gene: NA; j_gene: TRBJ2-3; abundance: many; CDR3nt: TGCAGTGCCCCCCCGGCTATTCATAGCACAGATACGCAGTATTTT; CDR3aa: CSAPPAIHSTDTQYF
v_gene: TRBV24-1; d_gene: NA; j_gene: TRBJ2-4; abundance: NA; CDR3nt: TGTGCCACCAGTGAAGGGGGCGGGGGAAGGAAAAACATTCAGTACTTC; CDR3aa: CATSEGGGGRKNIQYF
v_gene: TRBV6-5; d_gene: NA; j_gene: TRBJ1-2; abundance: many; CDR3nt: TGTGCCAGCACCTCAGGGGCGTTGGGGTATGGCTACACCTTC; CDR3aa: CASTSGALGYGYTF
v_gene: TRBV23-1; d_gene: TRBD1; j_gene: TRBJ1-1; abundance: few; CDR3nt: TGCGCCAGCAGCCAAGGAAGGGGGCAGACGGACACTGAAGCTTTCTTT; CDR3aa: CASSQGRGQTDTEAFF
v_gene: TRBV4-1; d_gene: NA; j_gene: TRBJ1-1; abundance: many; CDR3nt: TGCGCCAGCAGCCTAGGGAGGGGGACTGAAGCTTTCTTT; CDR3aa: CASSLGRGTEAFF